Listed below are T cell receptor beta chains from one sample, sequenced in a study of blood T cell repertoires in COVID-19. This table comes from immunoSEQ multiplex PCR, and its TCRdb copy is limited to in-frame clones, with some not included. Of 9,000 or so clones detected, 80% appear once; the ten largest clones hold over 7%. The sequencing input was peripheral blood. These receptors came from a man in his 70s with active COVID-19. Both conserved end residues are part of each CDR3. A D gene is named only where the DNA matches it firmly. Not all rows give a size; the values are once, few, many and, for expanded clones, a class.

>TRBV28|NA|NA|TRBJ1-4
TGTGCCAGCAGTTTCGAGGGAGCAACTAATGAAAAACTGTTTTTT
CASSFEGATNEKLFF
>TRBV18|NA|NA|TRBJ1-3
TGTGCCAGCTCACCGCGAGACATTAAGGCCTCTGGAAACACCATATATTTT
CASSPRDIKASGNTIYF
>TRBV19|NA|NA|TRBJ1-5
TGTGCCAGTAGTATAGGCGCTATGGGCAATCAGCCCCAGCATTTT
CASSIGAMGNQPQHF
>TRBV7-2|NA|TRBD2|TRBJ2-5
TGTGCCAGTAGCCCCAGCGGGAGTGGTGAGACCCAGTACTTC
CASSPSGSGETQYF
>TRBV19|NA|TRBD2|TRBJ2-3
TGTGCCAGTAGTCCCGGACTAGCGGACACAGATACGCAGTATTTT
CASSPGLADTDTQYF
>TRBV28|few|NA|TRBJ1-5
TGTGCCAGCGAGGGCGGGGGCCGCAATCAGCCCCAGCATTTT
CASEGGGRNQPQHF
>TRBV4-1|NA|NA|TRBJ2-1
TGCGCCAGCAGCCAAGATCATGGAGGGAGGTCTTCCTACAATGAGCAGTTCTTC
CASSQDHGGRSSYNEQFF
>TRBV6-5|once|NA|TRBJ2-7
TGTGCCAGCAGCGGCTCCGGGACTGCCTCCTACGAGCAGTACTTC
CASSGSGTASYEQYF
>TRBV19|NA|TRBD1|TRBJ2-1
TGTGCCAGTAATCCCGGGACAGGCTCCTACAATGAGCAGTTCTTC
CASNPGTGSYNEQFF
>TRBV6-5|NA|NA|TRBJ2-2
TGTGCCAGCAGTTACTTTTCTATCCCCGGGGAGCTGTTTTTT
CASSYFSIPGELFF
>TRBV5-1|NA|TRBD2|TRBJ2-7
TGCGCCAGCAGCTTGACTAGCGGGAGAAACGAGCAGTACTTC
CASSLTSGRNEQYF
>TRBV5-4|NA|NA|TRBJ2-5
TGTGCCAGCAGCTATCTATGGGCCCAAGAGACCCAGTACTTC
CASSYLWAQETQYF
>TRBV27|NA|TRBD2|TRBJ2-7
TGTGCCAGCAGAGTAGGGGAGGGCTACGAGCAGTACTTC
CASRVGEGYEQYF
>TRBV2|few|TRBD1|TRBJ1-6
TGTGCCAGCAGTCTCCGGGACAGGGATTCACCCCTCCACTTT
CASSLRDRDSPLHF